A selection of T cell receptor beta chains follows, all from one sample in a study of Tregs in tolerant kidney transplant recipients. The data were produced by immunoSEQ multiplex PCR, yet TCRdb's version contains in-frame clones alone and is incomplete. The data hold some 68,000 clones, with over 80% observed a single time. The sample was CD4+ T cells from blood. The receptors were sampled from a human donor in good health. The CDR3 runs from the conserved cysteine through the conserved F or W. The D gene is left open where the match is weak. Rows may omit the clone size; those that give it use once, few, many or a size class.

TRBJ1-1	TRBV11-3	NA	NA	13	CASSGWGGTEAFF	TGTGCCAGCTCAGGTTGGGGGGGCACTGAAGCTTTCTTT
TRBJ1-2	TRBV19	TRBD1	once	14	CASSPRQGRAGYTF	TGTGCCAGTAGTCCACGACAGGGGAGGGCTGGCTACACCTTC
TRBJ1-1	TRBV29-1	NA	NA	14	CSVQATGYMTEAFF	TGCAGCGTCCAAGCTACAGGGTATATGACTGAAGCTTTCTTT
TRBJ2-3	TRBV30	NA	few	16	CAWSDRLGRGTDTQYF	TGTGCCTGGAGTGACCGACTAGGTCGAGGCACAGATACGCAGTATTTT
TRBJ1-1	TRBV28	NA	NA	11	CASSVNTEAFF	TGTGCCAGCAGCGTGAACACTGAAGCTTTCTTT
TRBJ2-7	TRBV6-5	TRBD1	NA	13	CASSPTGGYEQYF	TGTGCCAGCAGCCCTACAGGGGGCTACGAGCAGTACTTC
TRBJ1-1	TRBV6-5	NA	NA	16	CASSYRLPTENTEAFF	TGTGCCAGCAGTTACCGGCTGCCCACGGAGAACACTGAAGCTTTCTTT
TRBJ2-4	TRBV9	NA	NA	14	CASSVGWNKNIQYF	TGTGCCAGCAGCGTAGGATGGAATAAAAACATTCAGTACTTC
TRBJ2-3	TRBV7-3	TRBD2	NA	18	CASSLAGTSGRERDTQYF	TGTGCCAGCAGCTTAGCCGGGACTAGCGGGAGGGAGAGAGATACGCAGTATTTT
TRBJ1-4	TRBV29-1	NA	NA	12	CSVAAGDEKLFF	TGCAGCGTTGCGGCAGGGGATGAAAAACTGTTTTTT
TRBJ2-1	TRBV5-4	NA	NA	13	CASSLVSYNEQFF	TGTGCCAGCAGCTTGGTGTCCTACAATGAGCAGTTCTTC
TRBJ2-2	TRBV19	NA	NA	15	CASSIGGSRTGELFF	TGTGCCAGTAGTATCGGGGGCAGTAGAACCGGGGAGCTGTTTTTT
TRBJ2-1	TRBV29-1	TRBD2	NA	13	CSARIGRVDEQFF	TGCAGCGCCCGGATCGGGAGGGTTGATGAGCAGTTCTTC
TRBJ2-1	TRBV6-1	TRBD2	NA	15	CASSHREGQNNEQFF	TGTGCCAGCAGTCACCGGGAGGGCCAGAACAATGAGCAGTTCTTC
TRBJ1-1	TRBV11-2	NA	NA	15	CASSVRGGQGTEAFF	TGTGCCAGCAGCGTCAGGGGAGGCCAGGGGACTGAAGCTTTCTTT
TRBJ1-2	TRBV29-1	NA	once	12	CSVRAYNYGYTF	TGCAGCGTGCGGGCCTATAACTATGGCTACACCTTC
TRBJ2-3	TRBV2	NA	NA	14	CASSQLRTTATQYF	TGTGCCAGCAGTCAGTTGAGAACGACAGCTACGCAGTATTTT
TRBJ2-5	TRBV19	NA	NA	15	CASSMGLAKQETQYF	TGTGCCAGTAGTATGGGGCTAGCGAAGCAAGAGACCCAGTACTTC
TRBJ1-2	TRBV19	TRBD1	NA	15	CASSAEGTGGRGYTF	TGTGCCAGTAGCGCGGAAGGGACAGGGGGCCGCGGCTACACCTTC
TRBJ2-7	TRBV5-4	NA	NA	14	CASSQKGTAREQYF	TGTGCCAGCAGCCAGAAGGGGACGGCGCGCGAGCAGTACTTC